What follows describes a single T cell receptor (beta chain). It lacks a known antigen. From each donor, an approximately 2.5 ml peripheral blood sample was drawn into PAXgene tubes and stored at -80 degrees C. Without T cell sorting, total RNA was isolated from whole blood using the PAXgene blood miRNA kit on an automated QIAcube. Peripheral blood from monozygotic twin pairs concordant or discordant for inflammatory bowel disease was subjected to deep TCRalpha and TCRbeta repertoire profiling with unique molecular barcoding. Smoking habits were recorded for all twin pairs, with individuals classified as current, former or never smokers. The data stem from a study of monozygotic twins with inflammatory bowel disease (dated by TCRdb to the late 2010s). Study-level background: In total, about 30 monozygotic twin pairs made up the full study: 19 Danish pairs, all IBD-discordant, plus nine German pairs, of which four were IBD-concordant and five were IBD-discordant. The search for disease-associated traits relied mainly on comparing IBD patients with their genetically identical healthy co-twins within discordant pairs. Each individual had, on average, about 151 000 unique TCRalpha sequences and 181 000 unique TCRbeta sequences available for analysis. Points the paper makes about the study in general: No single strong signal or clonotype linked to IBD turned up in the results, so the idea that one exists was not supported. The analysis was unable to tell apart different T cell subtypes. Because patients received different immunosuppressive treatments, the repertoires may have picked up extra background noise and variability between individuals. Concordant and discordant twins showed no difference in repertoire similarity, possibly because of limited statistical power. Fewer clonotypes were shared with other individuals by IBD patients than by healthy twins, most markedly in patients showing signs of disease activity. IBD patients had lower TCRbeta repertoire diversity, measured by the inverse Simpson index, than their healthy co-twins.

The library was obtained by 5' RACE. For each TCR library, approximately 3.5 ug of total RNA was used. For each sample, cDNA was synthesized in eight separate reactions using SMARTScribe reverse transcriptase. During cDNA synthesis, unique molecular identifiers containing a 6-nucleotide sample barcode were introduced by template switching. TCRalpha and TCRbeta cDNA was amplified in two nested PCRs of around 15 and 10 cycles, and bead purification was carried out after each PCR. Before amplification, cDNA was treated with uracil DNA-glycosylase and purified using the QIAquick PCR purification kit. In the second PCR, Illumina TruSeq-compatible adapters and sample-specific barcodes were added. TapeStation and Qubit were used to check library quality and concentration, and 4.5 to 5 ng of each library was pooled. The pooled libraries were sequenced with 2 x 100 bp reads and custom sequencing primers on an Illumina HiSeq2500 single-index Rapid Run. Turning to the authors' computational methods: PCR and sequencing errors were corrected by UMI-based consensus assembly using MiGEC version 1.2.6. MiXCR version 2.1.1 handled V(D)J alignment, clonotype assembly and CDR3 extraction. Gene usage, clonotype sharing and MAIT/NKT TCR abundance were normalised by analysing the top 1000, 10 000 and 20 000 clonotypes per sample. Diversity was computed as the inverse Simpson index with the vegan R package after downsampling to 27 000 UMIs. Paired Mann-Whitney U tests were applied to discordant twin pairs, and Benjamini-Hochberg correction was used for multiple testing. TCRdb reprocessed the reads and provides one entry for every CDR3 protein sequence; no DNA is given. The V and J calls and clone size come from TCRdb's table, not from the authors' own analysis. The table kept for this sample lists under 45,000 distinct CDR3 sequences. Around 5.3% of the sample is taken by the ten largest.

This TCR was sampled from a human donor with ulcerative colitis or Crohn's disease, or a healthy co-twin of an affected twin (not recorded which). The sequenced material came from blood.

For the CDR3, the sequence is CASSMWDRDSPLHF. Here the chain combines TRBV2 and TRBJ1-6; TCRdb lists TRBD1, though no DNA is available to test this call. The cysteine opens and the phenylalanine closes a CDR3 of 14 amino acids. No DNA is given. Reading the germline V gene gives CDR1 SNHLY and CDR2 FYNNEI.